The 24 T cell receptor beta chains reported below all come from one sample, sequenced in a study of shared clonotypes between healthy human individuals. Clones were sequenced by immunoSEQ multiplex PCR, and TCRdb holds only the in-frame ones, with some missing. Here the sample spans 2 million to 2.5 million clones, almost 96% being singletons. Input material: naive CD4+ T cells sorted from blood. Indicated subset: CD45RA+ positively selected. These receptor sequences come from a man between 18 and 29 years old in good health.

Concerning this clone itself: The same CDR3 is also encoded by other DNA sequences in this sample. The chain links TRBV7-2 to TRBJ2-5; possible D gene TRBD1, 5 bases. V lost 4 bases to trimming and J lost 2 bases, with 11 bases between them. CDR1 is SGHTA and CDR2 is FQGNSA in the germline V gene. The CDR3 has 14 residues. CDR3 residues: CASSSEPGQETQYF. As DNA, the CDR3 is TGTGCCAGCAGCTCAGAGCCAGGGCAAGAGACCCAGTACTTC.

This chain joins TRBV6-5 and TRBJ2-3; 8 nucleotides agree with TRBD2. The J segment lost 5 bases and the V segment lost 0 bases, leaving 1 base of the junction unmatched. Germline CDR1 and CDR2: MNHEY and SVGAGI. The CDR3 has 14 amino acids. The CDR3 bases are TGTGCCAGCAGTTACTCTAGCGGGAAAGATACGCAGTATTTT. Translating it yields CASSYSSGKDTQYF.

The genes are TRBV10-1 and TRBJ2-7; possibly TRBD1 for D (6 bases). Trimming shortened V by 8 bases and J by 3 bases, and 17 bases separated the two germline ends. Germline V gives CDR1 WNHNN, CDR2 SYGVQD (reference sequence). The CDR3 covers 14 residues. CDR3 nucleotide sequence: TGCGCCAGCCCCCCTGGGGGACACTGCTACGAGCAGTACTTC. Encoded protein: CASPPGGHCYEQYF.

As concerns this clone: Other DNA sequences in this sample translate to the same CDR3. The chain is built from TRBV5-4 and TRBJ1-1, with TRBD1 matching 8 bases. The CDR3 spans 13 residues. The germline gives CDR1 SGHNT, CDR2 YYREEE (reference sequence). The V gene end was trimmed by 4 bases and the J gene end by 4 bases; junction bases not matched to a gene: 3. This chain's CDR3 is CASSLDRATEAFF. CDR3 nucleotide sequence: TGTGCCAGCAGCCTGGACAGGGCCACTGAAGCTTTCTTT.

This chain joins TRBV5-4 and TRBJ1-1; the match to TRBD1 covers 9 bases. CDR1 and CDR2 from the germline V gene are SGHNT and YYREEE (reference sequence). Unmatched junction bases numbered 4, after V lost 4 bases and J lost 0 bases. This CDR3 contains 15 residues. The CDR3 loop is CASSAGDRVNTEAFF. DNA for the CDR3: TGTGCCAGCAGCGCCGGGGACAGGGTGAACACTGAAGCTTTCTTT.

With respect to this clone: The identical CDR3 is also encoded by other nucleotide sequences in the sample. This chain uses TRBV5-1 with TRBJ2-7; 7 bases align to TRBD1. Per germline, CDR1 SGHRS and CDR2 YFSETQ. The CDR3 runs 14 residues. With V trimmed by 2 bases and J by 2 bases, 4 bases remained unmatched. The CDR3 spells CASSFGTDTYEQYF. As DNA, the CDR3 is TGCGCCAGCAGCTTTGGGACAGATACCTACGAGCAGTACTTC.

The rearrangement uses TRBV6-1 and TRBJ1-1, with 9 nucleotides matching TRBD1. CDR3 length equals 14 residues. Trimming cost V 6 bases and J 7 bases; bases outside gene matches: 9. Germline CDR1 MNHNS, CDR2 SASEGT. The CDR3 region is CASSVGQGNGEAFF. The CDR3 DNA follows: TGTGCCAGCAGCGTAGGACAGGGGAACGGTGAAGCTTTCTTT.

For this clone: The CDR3 does not end in the conserved phenylalanine or tryptophan, so this is likely a read error. V is TRBV20-1 and J is TRBJ2-7, with unresolved D. V shed 5 bases and J shed 5 bases, with 7 bases lying between them. Looked up from germline, CDR1 is DFQATT and CDR2 is SNEGSKA (reference sequence). The CDR3 has 10 amino acids. CDR3: CSADSDEQYL. The CDR3 DNA reads as TGCAGTGCTGATTCAGACGAGCAGTACCTC.

The gene calls are TRBV10-3 and TRBJ2-3; 8 bases fit TRBD1. The length of the CDR3 is 14 residues. Trimming at V came to 7 bases and at J to 3 bases, leaving 6 bases not matched to a gene. The germline V gene has CDR1 ENHRY and CDR2 SYGVKD. The CDR3 loop is CAITLGQGTDTQYF. The CDR3 DNA follows: TGTGCCATCACTTTAGGACAGGGAACAGATACGCAGTATTTT.

The table lists this clone with a count of one. The V call is TRBV9, the J call TRBJ1-2, with 7 nucleotides matching TRBD1. The germline V gene encodes CDR1 SGDLS and CDR2 YYNGEE. This CDR3 region has 16 residues. V gave up 0 bases and J gave up 3 bases; unmatched junction bases: 8. The CDR3 spells CASSVDMGQSDYGYTF. In DNA form, the CDR3 reads TGTGCCAGCAGCGTAGACATGGGACAGAGCGACTATGGCTACACCTTC.

A single count supports this clone. V is TRBV12-1 and J is TRBJ2-3; the table gives TRBD2 as D, unverified against the DNA. TRBV12-1 is recorded as a pseudogene. CDR3 length equals 16 residues. The CDR3 nucleotides read TGTGCCAGCAGGTCGCTAGCGGGGGGGTTCACAGATACGCAGTATTTT. This encodes CASRSLAGGFTDTQYF.

The V call is TRBV9, the J call TRBJ1-6; no clear D. The CDR3 extends over 14 amino acids. V lost 4 bases to trimming and J lost 6 bases, with 11 bases between them. Germline V CDR1 and CDR2: SGDLS, YYNGEE. The CDR3 DNA reads TGTGCCAGCAGCCCCAGCCGTAGTAATTCACCCCTCCACTTT. Its translation is CASSPSRSNSPLHF.

The V call is TRBV5-4, the J call TRBJ1-3; TRBD1 matches 8 bases. CDR1 SGHNT and CDR2 YYREEE come from the germline V gene (reference sequence). The CDR3 has 15 amino acids. The J segment lost 2 bases and the V segment lost 4 bases, leaving 5 bases of the junction unmatched. CDR3 residues: CASSTQGEPGNTIYF. Here the CDR3 DNA reads TGTGCCAGCAGCACACAGGGGGAACCTGGAAACACCATATATTTT.

The chain carries TRBV5-1 and TRBJ2-3; D is undetermined. Germline V gene lookup returns CDR1 SGHRS and CDR2 YFSETQ. This CDR3 has 13 amino acids. Trimming removed 3 bases at V and 1 base at J, with 6 bases between. The CDR3, as DNA: TGCGCCAGCAGCTCACATGGCACAGATACGCAGTATTTT. It specifies CASSSHGTDTQYF.

This chain links TRBV27 with TRBJ2-7, with 10 bases that match TRBD2. Germline trimming cut 6 bases from V and 4 bases from J; bases unmatched to any gene: 6. The CDR3 spans 14 residues. Looked up from germline, CDR1 is MNHEY and CDR2 is SMNVEV (reference sequence). This chain's CDR3 is CASRNSGGLYEQYF. DNA for the CDR3: TGTGCCAGCAGGAATAGCGGGGGGTTGTACGAGCAGTACTTC.

This rearrangement joins TRBV6-1 to TRBJ2-5; 9 bases match TRBD1. The CDR3 is made up of 13 amino acids. After removal of 7 bases from V and 3 bases from J, the junction contained 3 bases not matched to a gene. The germline CDR1 and CDR2 sequences are MNHNS and SASEGT. The CDR3 loop reads CASIGTGKETQYF. The CDR3 nucleotides are TGTGCCAGCATTGGGACAGGGAAAGAGACCCAGTACTTC.

This chain links TRBV30 with TRBJ1-3; D is possibly TRBD1 (5 bases). The CDR3 totals 11 residues. The V gene lost 8 bases and the J gene lost 4 bases, with 9 bases spanning the gap. The germline CDR1 and CDR2 sequences are GTSNPN and SVGIG (reference sequence). The CDR3 is CARDVGNTIYF. The CDR3 DNA reads TGTGCCCGGGACGTAGGAAACACCATATATTTT.

The chain links TRBV5-6 to TRBJ2-3; D may correspond to TRBD1 or TRBD2 (5 bases each). CDR3 length: 14 amino acids. The ends were cut back, 5 bases at V and 2 bases at J, with 12 bases in the middle. CDR1 and CDR2 (germline): SGHDT, YYEEEE. CDR3 sequence: CASSPGRNTDTQYF. The CDR3, as DNA: TGTGCCAGCAGTCCGGGGCGGAACACAGATACGCAGTATTTT.

The chain links TRBV28 to TRBJ2-5; 9 positions match TRBD2. The length of the CDR3 is 14 residues. The V segment lost 8 bases and the J segment 4 bases; nucleotides outside the gene matches: 8. Germline CDR1 reads MDHEN; CDR2 reads SYDVKM. The CDR3 loop reads CASSLQRGAETQYF. The CDR3 DNA sequence: TGTGCCAGCTCTTTGCAGCGGGGGGCAGAGACCCAGTACTTC.

The V gene is TRBV10-3, the J gene TRBJ2-4, with D possibly being TRBD1 (7 bases). Trimming left V 4 bases short and J 5 bases short, with 15 bases between. From germline, CDR1 is ENHRY and CDR2 SYGVKD. The CDR3 consists of 15 residues. The CDR3 DNA reads TGTGCCATCAGTGGGGGCGGAGGGGGCGAAAACATTCAGTACTTC. Amino acids: CAISGGGGGENIQYF.

This clone was seen a handful of times. The chain recombines TRBV18 with TRBJ1-1; no firm D call. CDR1 and CDR2 (germline): KGHSH, LQKENI. Trimming pared 2 bases from V and 6 bases from J, leaving 7 bases between. The CDR3 is 12 residues long. The CDR3 loop is CASSPKGSEAFF. CDR3 nucleotides: TGTGCCAGCTCACCAAAGGGATCTGAAGCTTTCTTT.

V usage is TRBV28 and J usage is TRBJ1-2, with a tentative D call TRBD1 (5 bases). V lost 7 bases and J lost 12, with 21 bases in between. The CDR3 covers 13 residues. Germline CDR1 reads MDHEN; CDR2 reads SYDVKM. The CDR3 DNA is TGTGCCAGCACCGCGTCGGGGGTTATGGCTAACACCTTC. Encoded protein: CASTASGVMANTF.

This chain links TRBV10-3 with TRBJ2-1; TRBD2 aligns across 8 bases. This CDR3 spans 15 amino acids. The J segment lost 8 bases and the V segment lost 0 bases, leaving 6 bases of the junction unmatched. CDR1 and CDR2 from the germline V gene are ENHRY and SYGVKD. This CDR3 is CAISESSGGAYEQFF. CDR3 sequence (DNA): TGTGCCATCAGTGAGTCAAGCGGGGGAGCCTATGAGCAGTTCTTC.

The J gene is TRBJ2-6, the V gene TRBV7-9, with D possibly matching TRBD1 (6 bases). This CDR3 comprises 17 residues. Germline V gives CDR1 SEHNR, CDR2 FQNEAQ (reference sequence). Trimming removed 1 base from V and 0 bases from J, with 10 bases in between. In nucleotides, the CDR3 is TGTGCCAGCAGCTTAGGGACAGCTTTCTCTGGGGCCAACGTCCTGACTTTC. It encodes CASSLGTAFSGANVLTF.